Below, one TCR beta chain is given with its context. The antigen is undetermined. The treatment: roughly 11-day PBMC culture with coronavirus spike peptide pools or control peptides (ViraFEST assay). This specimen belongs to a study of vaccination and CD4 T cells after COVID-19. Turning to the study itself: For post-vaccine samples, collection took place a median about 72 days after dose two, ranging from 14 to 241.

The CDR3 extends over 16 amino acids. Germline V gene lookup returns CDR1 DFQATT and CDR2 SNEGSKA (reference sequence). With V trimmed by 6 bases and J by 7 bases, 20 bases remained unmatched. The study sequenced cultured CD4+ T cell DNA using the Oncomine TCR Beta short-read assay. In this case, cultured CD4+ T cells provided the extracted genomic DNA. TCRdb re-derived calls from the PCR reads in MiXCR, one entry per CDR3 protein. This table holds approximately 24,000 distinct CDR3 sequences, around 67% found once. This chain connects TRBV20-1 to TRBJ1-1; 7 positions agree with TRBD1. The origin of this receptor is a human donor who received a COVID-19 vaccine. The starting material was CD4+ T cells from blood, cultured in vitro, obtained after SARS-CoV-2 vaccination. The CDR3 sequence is CSARLRGGGGFIEAFF. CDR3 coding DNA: TGCAGTGCCCGCCTCCGGGGTGGAGGGGGCTTTATTGAAGCTTTCTTT.